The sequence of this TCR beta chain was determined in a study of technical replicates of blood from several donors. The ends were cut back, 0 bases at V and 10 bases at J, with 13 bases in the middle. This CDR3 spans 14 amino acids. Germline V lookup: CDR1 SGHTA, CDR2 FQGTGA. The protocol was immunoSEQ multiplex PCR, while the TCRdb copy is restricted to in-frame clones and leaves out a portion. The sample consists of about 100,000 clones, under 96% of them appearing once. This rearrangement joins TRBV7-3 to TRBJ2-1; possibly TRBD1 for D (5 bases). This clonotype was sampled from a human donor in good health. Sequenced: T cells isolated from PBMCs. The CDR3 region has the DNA TGTGCCAGCAGCTTAACGATGACAGCTGGCGAGCAGTTCTTC. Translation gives CASSLTMTAGEQFF.